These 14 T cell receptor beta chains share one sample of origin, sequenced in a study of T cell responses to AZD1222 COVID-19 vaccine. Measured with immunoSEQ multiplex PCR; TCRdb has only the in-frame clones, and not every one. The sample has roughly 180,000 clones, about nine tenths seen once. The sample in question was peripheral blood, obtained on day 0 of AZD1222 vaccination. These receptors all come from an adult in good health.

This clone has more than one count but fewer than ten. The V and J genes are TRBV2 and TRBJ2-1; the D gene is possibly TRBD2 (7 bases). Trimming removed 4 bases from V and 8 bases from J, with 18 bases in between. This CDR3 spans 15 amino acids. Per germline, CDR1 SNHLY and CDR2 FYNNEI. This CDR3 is CASSVEGGQGDEQFF. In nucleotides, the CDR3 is TGTGCCAGCAGTGTCGAGGGGGGGCAGGGCGATGAGCAGTTCTTC.

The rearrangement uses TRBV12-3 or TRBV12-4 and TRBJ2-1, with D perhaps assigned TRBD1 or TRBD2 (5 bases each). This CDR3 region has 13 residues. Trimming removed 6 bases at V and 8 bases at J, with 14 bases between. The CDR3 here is CASRATVGHEQFF. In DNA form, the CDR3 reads TGTGCCAGCAGAGCCACCGTGGGACATGAGCAGTTCTTC.

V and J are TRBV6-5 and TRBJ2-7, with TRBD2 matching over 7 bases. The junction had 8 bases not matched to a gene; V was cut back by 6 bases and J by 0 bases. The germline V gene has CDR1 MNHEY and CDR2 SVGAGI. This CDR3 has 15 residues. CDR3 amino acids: CASSLGLGSSYEQYF. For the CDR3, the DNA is TGTGCCAGCAGCCTCGGACTAGGCAGCTCCTACGAGCAGTACTTC.

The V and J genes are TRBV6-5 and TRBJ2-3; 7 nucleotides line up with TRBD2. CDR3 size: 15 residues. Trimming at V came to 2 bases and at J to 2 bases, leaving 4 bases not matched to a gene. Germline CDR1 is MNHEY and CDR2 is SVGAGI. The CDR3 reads CASSYGGGLTDTQYF. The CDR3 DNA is TGTGCCAGCAGTTACGGCGGGGGACTCACAGATACGCAGTATTTT.

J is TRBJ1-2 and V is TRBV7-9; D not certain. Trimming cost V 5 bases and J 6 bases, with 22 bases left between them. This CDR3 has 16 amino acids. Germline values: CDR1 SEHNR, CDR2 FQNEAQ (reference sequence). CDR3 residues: CASSRRMEGNGDGYTF. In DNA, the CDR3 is TGTGCCAGCAGCCGACGAATGGAAGGAAACGGGGATGGCTACACCTTC.

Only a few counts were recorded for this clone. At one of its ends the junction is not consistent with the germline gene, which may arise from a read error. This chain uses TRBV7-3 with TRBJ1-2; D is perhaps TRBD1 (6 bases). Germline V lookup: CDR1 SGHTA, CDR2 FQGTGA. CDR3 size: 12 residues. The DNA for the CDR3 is TGTGCCAGCAGCTTAATCGGGGGCCCTCAGTCCTTC. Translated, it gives CASSLIGGPQSF.

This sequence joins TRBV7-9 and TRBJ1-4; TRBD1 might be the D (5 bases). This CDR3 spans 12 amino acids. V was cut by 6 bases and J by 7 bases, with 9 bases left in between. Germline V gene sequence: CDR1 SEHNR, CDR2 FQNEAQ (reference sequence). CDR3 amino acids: CASRAGSEKLFF. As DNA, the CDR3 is TGTGCCAGCAGAGCAGGGTCTGAAAAACTGTTTTTT.

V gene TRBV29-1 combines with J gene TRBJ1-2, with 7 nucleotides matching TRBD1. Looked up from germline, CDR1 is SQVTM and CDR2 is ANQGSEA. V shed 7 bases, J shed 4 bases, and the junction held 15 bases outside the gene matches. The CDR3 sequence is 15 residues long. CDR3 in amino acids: CSALGQDVFPYGYTF. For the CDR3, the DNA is TGCAGCGCTCTAGGACAGGATGTTTTTCCCTATGGCTACACCTTC.

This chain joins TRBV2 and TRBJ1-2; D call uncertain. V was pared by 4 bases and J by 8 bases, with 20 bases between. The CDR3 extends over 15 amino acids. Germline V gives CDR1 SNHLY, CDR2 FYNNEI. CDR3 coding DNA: TGTGCCAGCAGTGGGAAGGACGGCCGATACGGGGGCTACACCTTC. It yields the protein CASSGKDGRYGGYTF.

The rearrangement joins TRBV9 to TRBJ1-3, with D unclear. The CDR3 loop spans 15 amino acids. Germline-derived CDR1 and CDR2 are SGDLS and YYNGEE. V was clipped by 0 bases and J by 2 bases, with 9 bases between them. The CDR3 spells CASSVDPTTGNTIYF. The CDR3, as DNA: TGTGCCAGCAGCGTAGACCCCACTACTGGAAACACCATATATTTT.

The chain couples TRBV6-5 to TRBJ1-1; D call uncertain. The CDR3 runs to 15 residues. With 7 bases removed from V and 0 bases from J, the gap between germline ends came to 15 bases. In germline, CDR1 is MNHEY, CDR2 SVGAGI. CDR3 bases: TGTGCCAGCACCACCCGTACGGGGTTGAACACTGAAGCTTTCTTT. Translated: CASTTRTGLNTEAFF.

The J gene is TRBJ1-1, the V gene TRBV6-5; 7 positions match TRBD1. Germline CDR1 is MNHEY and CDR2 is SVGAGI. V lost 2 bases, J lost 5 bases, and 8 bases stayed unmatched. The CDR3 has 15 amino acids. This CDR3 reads CASSYGDSIQTEAFF. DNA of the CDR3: TGTGCCAGCAGTTACGGGGACAGCATCCAAACTGAAGCTTTCTTT.

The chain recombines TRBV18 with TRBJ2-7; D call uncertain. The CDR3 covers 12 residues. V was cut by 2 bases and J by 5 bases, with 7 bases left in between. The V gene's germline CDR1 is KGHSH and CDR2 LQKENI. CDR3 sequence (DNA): TGTGCCAGCTCACCATTGTCCCACGAGCAGTACTTC. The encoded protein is CASSPLSHEQYF.

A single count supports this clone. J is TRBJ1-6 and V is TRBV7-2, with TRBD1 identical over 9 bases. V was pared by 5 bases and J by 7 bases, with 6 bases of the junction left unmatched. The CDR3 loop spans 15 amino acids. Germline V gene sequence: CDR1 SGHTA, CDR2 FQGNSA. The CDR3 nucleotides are TGTGCCAGCAGCACCGGACAGGGGCGCAATTCACCCCTCCACTTT. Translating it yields CASSTGQGRNSPLHF.